One sample yielded the 28 T cell receptor beta chains listed below, sequenced in a study of blood T cell repertoires in COVID-19. Only in-frame clones appear in the TCRdb table, and some are missing; sequencing was by immunoSEQ multiplex PCR. Here the sample spans about 72,000 clones, roughly nine tenths being singletons. The source material was peripheral blood. These receptors came from a human donor in a cohort sampled during active COVID-19.

In nucleotides, the CDR3 is TGTGCCAGCAGACCCGACTCAGGGGGTGAGCAGTTCTTC. Protein product: CASRPDSGGEQFF. The rearrangement uses TRBV12-3 or TRBV12-4 and TRBJ2-1; the match to TRBD1 covers 7 bases. CDR3 size: 13 residues. V shed 6 bases and J 9 bases; nucleotides not matched to a gene: 8.

The chain combines TRBV12-5 with TRBJ2-5; maybe TRBD1 (5 bases). The germline CDR1 and CDR2 sequences are LGHNT and FRNRAP. Trimming stripped 3 bases from V and 1 base from J, with 9 bases between. This CDR3 is 14 amino acids long. The CDR3 bases are TGTGCTAGTGGTTTTCAAGGGGCCCAAGAGACCCAGTACTTC. Translated: CASGFQGAQETQYF.

This chain joins TRBV6-6 and TRBJ1-5; a weak D match, TRBD1 (5 bases). There are 14 residues in the CDR3. Trimming removed 6 bases from V and 4 bases from J, with 13 bases in between. CDR1 MNHNY and CDR2 SVGAGI come from the germline V gene (reference sequence). The CDR3 DNA sequence: TGTGCCAGCAGATCCAGACAGTATAATCAGCCCCAGCATTTT. Its protein is CASRSRQYNQPQHF.

The V and J genes are TRBV12-3 or TRBV12-4 and TRBJ2-2; a weak D match, TRBD1 (5 bases). This CDR3 has 12 amino acids. Trimming removed 7 bases from V and 5 bases from J, with 8 bases in between. Here the CDR3 reads CASTAGTGELFF. CDR3 bases: TGTGCCAGCACCGCAGGGACCGGGGAGCTGTTTTTT.

This chain joins TRBV7-6 and TRBJ2-1; 9 bases are a match to TRBD2. Germline-derived CDR1 and CDR2 are SGHVS and FNYEAQ. This CDR3 contains 15 residues. With 1 base clipped from V and 8 bases from J, the junction kept 6 bases outside the gene matches. The CDR3 bases are TGTGCCAGCAGCTTAGTCGGCGGGGGGGCCTATGAGCAGTTCTTC. It encodes CASSLVGGGAYEQFF.

Concerning this clone: The sample carries other DNA sequences with the same CDR3. This sequence joins TRBV5-1 and TRBJ1-1; a possible D gene is TRBD1 (5 bases). Trimming took off 2 bases at V and 2 bases at J, with 7 bases between the two ends. The CDR3 length is 13 residues. CDR1 and CDR2 (germline): SGHRS, YFSETQ. This CDR3 is CASSLTGNTEAFF. CDR3 DNA: TGCGCCAGCAGCTTAACAGGAAACACTGAAGCTTTCTTT.

The chain combines TRBV7-8 with TRBJ1-4, with 8 bases fitting TRBD1. This CDR3 has 16 residues. Germline V gene lookup returns CDR1 SGHVS and CDR2 FQNEAQ. The trim removed 4 bases at V and 0 bases at J, leaving 4 bases unmatched. CDR3 loop: CASSSRGQATNEKLFF. Here the CDR3 DNA reads TGTGCCAGCAGCTCCAGGGGACAGGCAACTAATGAAAAACTGTTTTTT.

The rearrangement links TRBV5-5 to TRBJ1-3; 12 bases map to TRBD1. This CDR3 region has 15 residues. CDR1 SGHKS and CDR2 YYEKEE come from the germline V gene (reference sequence). With V trimmed by 4 bases and J by 9 bases, 8 bases remained unmatched. In DNA form, the CDR3 reads TGTGCCAGCAGCGGGACAGGGGGCGGGGGCAGCACCATATATTTT. It codes for CASSGTGGGGSTIYF.

This clone appeared a single time. The V gene is TRBV7-2, the J gene TRBJ2-5; D is unclear. The V gene's germline CDR1 is SGHTA and CDR2 FQGNSA. CDR3 length: 13 residues. V was trimmed by 1 base and J by 3 bases, leaving 6 bases between them. CDR3 coding DNA: TGTGCCAGCAGCTTAGATCGGGAAGAGACCCAGTACTTC. Encoded protein: CASSLDREETQYF.

J is TRBJ1-1 and V is TRBV7-6; D is ambiguous. CDR1 is SGHVS and CDR2 is FNYEAQ in the germline V gene. This CDR3 spans 13 amino acids. Trimming removed 6 bases from V and 5 bases from J, with 13 bases in between. The chain's CDR3 is CASSKNGRTEAFF. The CDR3 DNA follows: TGTGCCAGCAGTAAAAATGGGCGTACTGAAGCTTTCTTT.

The chain employs TRBV5-1 and TRBJ2-4; D is perhaps TRBD2 (5 bases). There are 14 residues in the CDR3. Trimming left V 2 bases short and J 8 bases short, with 14 bases between. Germline CDR1 SGHRS, CDR2 YFSETQ. The CDR3 is CASSFSRDKDIQYF. The DNA for the CDR3 is TGCGCCAGCAGCTTTAGTCGGGATAAGGACATTCAGTACTTC.

The chain couples TRBV19 to TRBJ2-7; D perhaps matches TRBD2 (5 bases). The V gene lost 2 bases and the J gene lost 5 bases, with 7 bases spanning the gap. CDR1 is LNHDA and CDR2 is SQIVND in the germline V gene (reference sequence). The CDR3 has 12 residues. The CDR3 nucleotides read TGTGCCAGTAGTATATACGGGGACGAGCAGTACTTC. Amino acids: CASSIYGDEQYF. The full variable domain, its missing parts supplied by reference TRBV19 and TRBJ2-7, is DGGITQSPKYLFRKEGQNVTLSCEQNLNHDAMYWYRQDPGQGLRLIYYSQIVNDFQKGDIAEGYSVSREKKESFPLTVTSAQKNPTAFYLCASSIYGDEQYFGPGTRLTVT.

The chain combines TRBV5-6 with TRBJ1-1, with D uncertain. The CDR3 totals 14 residues. V dropped 2 bases and J dropped 1 base, with 9 bases sitting between them. Germline V gene sequence: CDR1 SGHDT, CDR2 YYEEEE. CDR3 nucleotide sequence: TGTGCCAGCAGCTTCCGGGGAGCGAACACTGAAGCTTTCTTT. This encodes CASSFRGANTEAFF. Full variable domain (remainder filled in from reference TRBV5-6 and TRBJ1-1): DAGVTQSPTHLIKTRGQQVTLRCSPKSGHDTVSWYQQALGQGPQFIFQYYEEEERQRGNFPDRFSGHQFPNYSSELNVNALLLGDSALYLCASSFRGANTEAFFGQGTRLTVV.

To note about this clone: Mismatch with germline at one junction end may stem from a read error. This sequence joins TRBV19 and TRBJ1-2; 9 bases are shared with TRBD1. This CDR3 spans 11 amino acids. The V gene's germline CDR1 is LNHDA and CDR2 SQIVND (reference sequence). Here the CDR3 DNA reads TGTGCCAGTAGTAGCAGGGACAGGGCCGACTTC. This codes for CASSSRDRADF. Looking up the rest from reference TRBV19 and TRBJ1-2 gives the full variable domain: DGGITQSPKYLFRKEGQNVTLSCEQNLNHDAMYWYRQDPGQGLRLIYYSQIVNDFQKGDIAEGYSVSREKKESFPLTVTSAQKNPTAFYLCASSSRDRADFGSGTRLTVV.

The chain joins TRBV18 to TRBJ1-2; D is perhaps TRBD1 (6 bases). Germline values: CDR1 KGHSH, CDR2 LQKENI. With 4 bases removed from V and 6 bases from J, the gap between germline ends came to 24 bases. CDR3 length: 17 residues. The CDR3 region has the DNA TGTGCCAGCTCACAAAATACCCCTGGGGGACACGGCCATGGCTACACCTTC. Its protein product is CASSQNTPGGHGHGYTF.

The rearrangement joins TRBV5-1 to TRBJ2-7; 7 bases align to TRBD2. Looked up from germline, CDR1 is SGHRS and CDR2 is YFSETQ. The CDR3 contains 12 residues. The ends lost 3 bases at V and 5 bases at J; junction bases unmatched: 2. The CDR3 DNA follows: TGCGCCAGCAGCTGGGGGGGACACGAGCAGTACTTC. Translated, it gives CASSWGGHEQYF.

The chain couples TRBV5-1 to TRBJ2-1; possibly TRBD1 for D (6 bases). This CDR3 has 16 amino acids. Trimming left V 4 bases short and J 0 bases short, with 14 bases between. Germline CDR1 SGHRS, CDR2 YFSETQ. The CDR3 here is CASSPDGQSSYNEQFF. CDR3 coding DNA: TGCGCCAGCAGCCCTGACGGACAGAGCTCCTACAATGAGCAGTTCTTC.

This clone is a singleton in its sample. The V gene is TRBV6-5, the J gene TRBJ1-4, with 7 bases fitting TRBD1. Germline V lookup: CDR1 MNHEY, CDR2 SVGAGI. The CDR3 sequence is 14 residues long. V shed 7 bases, J shed 1 base, and the junction held 3 bases outside the gene matches. CDR3 protein: CASTQGGTNEKLFF. In DNA form, the CDR3 reads TGTGCCAGCACCCAGGGGGGAACTAATGAAAAACTGTTTTTT.

CDR3 coding DNA: TGTGCCAGCAGCCCCCTCTTTAGCGACTCCTACAATGAGCAGTTCTTC. Its protein product is CASSPLFSDSYNEQFF. J is TRBJ2-1 and V is TRBV7-9; tentatively, D is TRBD2 (5 bases). In germline, CDR1 is SEHNR, CDR2 FQNEAQ (reference sequence). Trimming left V 5 bases short and J 0 bases short, with 14 bases between. The CDR3 covers 16 residues.

The chain is built from TRBV11-3 and TRBJ2-7; no clear D gene. The CDR3 covers 13 residues. Looked up from germline, CDR1 is SGHNT and CDR2 is YENEEA. The V and J ends lost 5 bases and 5 bases respectively, with 13 bases between them. The DNA for the CDR3 is TGTGCCAGCAGCCCGAGGTTAGGCCACGAGCAGTACTTC. Translation gives CASSPRLGHEQYF.

The J gene is TRBJ2-7, the V gene TRBV7-8; 7 nucleotides line up with TRBD1. CDR1 SGHVS and CDR2 FQNEAQ come from the germline V gene. This CDR3 has 13 amino acids. With 5 bases clipped from V and 3 bases from J, the junction kept 4 bases outside the gene matches. CDR3 protein: CASSPGQDYEQYF. The CDR3 DNA follows: TGTGCCAGCAGCCCTGGACAGGACTACGAGCAGTACTTC.

V gene TRBV3-1 (or the pseudogene TRBV3-2) combines with J gene TRBJ1-1; 11 bases are a match to TRBD1. Germline V CDR1 and CDR2: LGHDT, YNNKEL (reference sequence). The V gene end was trimmed by 3 bases and the J gene end by 0 bases; junction bases not matched to a gene: 6. The CDR3 contains 17 residues. The CDR3 nucleotides read TGTGCCAGCAGCCAGATGGACAGGGGGCCTATGAACACTGAAGCTTTCTTT. Translating gives CASSQMDRGPMNTEAFF.

The CDR3 DNA sequence: TGTGCCAGCAGCTTATATCCGGGAGGGACCAATGAGCAGTTCTTC. Protein sequence: CASSLYPGGTNEQFF. V is TRBV7-2 and J is TRBJ2-1; 8 bases line up with TRBD2. The trim removed 2 bases at V and 6 bases at J, leaving 6 bases unmatched. The germline gives CDR1 SGHTA, CDR2 FQGNSA. This CDR3 is 15 amino acids long.

This sequence joins TRBV5-4 and TRBJ1-1; D possibly corresponds to TRBD1 (5 bases). Deletions cut 5 bases from V and 4 bases from J, with 15 bases between. CDR1 is SGHNT and CDR2 is YYREEE in the germline V gene (reference sequence). The CDR3 sequence is 14 residues long. The CDR3 DNA reads TGTGCCAGCAGAGGCCCAGGGCGTTCCACTGAAGCTTTCTTT. Amino acids: CASRGPGRSTEAFF.

This clone was recorded a few times. Other nucleotide sequences in the sample specify the same CDR3. This chain joins TRBV18 and TRBJ2-1; D ambiguous. The CDR3 totals 12 residues. The germline V gene encodes CDR1 KGHSH and CDR2 LQKENI. The ends were cut back, 3 bases at V and 8 bases at J, with 8 bases in the middle. CDR3 coding DNA: TGTGCCAGCTCACCCCAACGCGATGAGCAGTTCTTC. It is translated as CASSPQRDEQFF. Supplemented by reference TRBV18 and TRBJ2-1, the full variable domain reads NAGVMQNPRHLVRRRGQEARLRCSPMKGHSHVYWYRQLPEEGLKFMVYLQKENIIDESGMPKERFSAEFPKEGPSILRIQQVVRGDSAAYFCASSPQRDEQFFGPGTRLTVL.

V gene TRBV6-2 or TRBV6-3 combines with J gene TRBJ2-7; 11 positions agree with TRBD2. Germline-derived CDR1 and CDR2 are MNHEY and SVGEGT. The CDR3 covers 15 residues. Unmatched junction bases numbered 5, after V lost 5 bases and J lost 2 bases. The CDR3 DNA reads TGTGCCAGCAGTAGACTAGCGGGACACACCTACGAGCAGTACTTC. Its protein is CASSRLAGHTYEQYF.

The V gene is TRBV4-2, the J gene TRBJ2-7; possible D gene TRBD1, 5 bases. Germline V CDR1 and CDR2: LGHNA, YNFKEQ. The V gene lost 0 bases and the J gene lost 3 bases, with 12 bases spanning the gap. This CDR3 spans 15 amino acids. CDR3 protein: CASSQDPAGFYEQYF. The CDR3 DNA sequence: TGTGCCAGCAGCCAAGATCCCGCAGGGTTCTACGAGCAGTACTTC.

The sample holds a few counts of this clone. The chain joins TRBV6-6 to TRBJ2-1; D is perhaps TRBD2 (5 bases). The CDR3 consists of 12 residues. The germline CDR1 and CDR2 sequences are MNHNY and SVGAGI (reference sequence). V gave up 5 bases and J gave up 10 bases, with 12 bases separating them. In DNA, the CDR3 is TGTGCCAGCAGTCGCGGGCCGGGAGAGCAGTTCTTC. Its protein product is CASSRGPGEQFF.